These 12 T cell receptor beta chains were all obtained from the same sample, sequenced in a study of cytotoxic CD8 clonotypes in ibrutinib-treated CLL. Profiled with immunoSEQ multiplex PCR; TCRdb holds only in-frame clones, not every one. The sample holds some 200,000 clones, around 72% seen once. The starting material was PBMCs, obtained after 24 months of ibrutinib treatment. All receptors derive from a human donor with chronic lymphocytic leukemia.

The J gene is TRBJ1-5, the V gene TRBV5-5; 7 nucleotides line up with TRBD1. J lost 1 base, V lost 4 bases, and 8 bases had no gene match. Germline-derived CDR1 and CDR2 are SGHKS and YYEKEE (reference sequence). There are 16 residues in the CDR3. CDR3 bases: TGTGCCAGCAGCCCGGGACAGCCTCCAAGCAATCAGCCCCAGCATTTT. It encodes CASSPGQPPSNQPQHF.

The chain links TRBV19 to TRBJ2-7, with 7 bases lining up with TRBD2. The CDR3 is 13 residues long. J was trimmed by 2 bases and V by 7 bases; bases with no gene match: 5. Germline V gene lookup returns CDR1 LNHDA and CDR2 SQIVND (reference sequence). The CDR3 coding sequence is TGTGCCAGTAAGGAGGGAGGGGCCTACGAGCAGTACTTC. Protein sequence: CASKEGGAYEQYF.

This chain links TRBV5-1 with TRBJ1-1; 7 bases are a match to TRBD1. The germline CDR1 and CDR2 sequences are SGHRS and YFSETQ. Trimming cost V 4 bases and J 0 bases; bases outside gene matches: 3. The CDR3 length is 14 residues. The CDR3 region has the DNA TGCGCCAGCAGCCCGGACAGGATGAACACTGAAGCTTTCTTT. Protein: CASSPDRMNTEAFF.

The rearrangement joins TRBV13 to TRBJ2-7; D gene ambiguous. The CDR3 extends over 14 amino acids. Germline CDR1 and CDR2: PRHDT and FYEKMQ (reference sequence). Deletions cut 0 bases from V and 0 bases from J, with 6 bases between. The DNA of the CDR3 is TGTGCCAGCAGCTTAGGGCGTTACTCCTACGAGCAGTACTTC. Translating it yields CASSLGRYSYEQYF.

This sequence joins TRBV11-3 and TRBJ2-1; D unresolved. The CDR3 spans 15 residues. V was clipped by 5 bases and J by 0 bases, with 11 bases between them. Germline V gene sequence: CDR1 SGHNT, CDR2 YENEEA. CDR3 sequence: CASSPQFSSYNEQFF. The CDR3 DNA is TGTGCCAGCAGCCCTCAGTTTAGCTCCTACAATGAGCAGTTCTTC.

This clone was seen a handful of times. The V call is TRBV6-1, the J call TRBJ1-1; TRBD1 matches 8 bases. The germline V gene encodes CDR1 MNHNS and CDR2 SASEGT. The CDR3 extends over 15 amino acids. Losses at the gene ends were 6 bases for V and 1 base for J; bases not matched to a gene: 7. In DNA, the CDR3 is TGTGCCAGCAGGGCAGTAGACAGGGGGAACACTGAAGCTTTCTTT. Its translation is CASRAVDRGNTEAFF.

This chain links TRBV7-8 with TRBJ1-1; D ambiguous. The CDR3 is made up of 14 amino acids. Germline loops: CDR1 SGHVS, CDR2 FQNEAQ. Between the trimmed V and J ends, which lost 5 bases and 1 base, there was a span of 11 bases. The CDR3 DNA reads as TGTGCCAGCAGCAACACACGGCAGAACACTGAAGCTTTCTTT. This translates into CASSNTRQNTEAFF. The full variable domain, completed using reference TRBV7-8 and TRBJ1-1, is GAGVSQSPRYKVAKRGQDVALRCDPISGHVSLFWYQQALGQGPEFLTYFQNEAQLDKSGLPSDRFFAERPEGSVSTLKIQRTQQEDSAVYLCASSNTRQNTEAFFGQGTRLTVV.

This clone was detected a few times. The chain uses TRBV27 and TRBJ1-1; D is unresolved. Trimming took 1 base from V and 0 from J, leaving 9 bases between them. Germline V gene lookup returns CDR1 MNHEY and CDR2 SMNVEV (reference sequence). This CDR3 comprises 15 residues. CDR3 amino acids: CASSLLASMNTEAFF. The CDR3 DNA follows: TGTGCCAGCAGTTTATTGGCCAGTATGAACACTGAAGCTTTCTTT.

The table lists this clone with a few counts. CDR3 DNA: TGTGCCAGCAGTGCCCTACTAGCGGGAGAACACTACGAGCAGTACTTC. Its protein is CASSALLAGEHYEQYF. The chain uses TRBV6-1 and TRBJ2-7; 11 positions agree with TRBD2. After removal of 4 bases from V and 3 bases from J, the junction contained 8 bases not matched to a gene. From germline, CDR1 is MNHNS and CDR2 SASEGT. The CDR3 runs 16 residues.

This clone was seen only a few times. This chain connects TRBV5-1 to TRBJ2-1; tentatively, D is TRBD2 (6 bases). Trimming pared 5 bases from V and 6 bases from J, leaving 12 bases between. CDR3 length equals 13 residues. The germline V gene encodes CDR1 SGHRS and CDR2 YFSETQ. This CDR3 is CASSYYGGNEQFF. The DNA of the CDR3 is TGCGCCAGCAGTTACTACGGGGGCAATGAGCAGTTCTTC.

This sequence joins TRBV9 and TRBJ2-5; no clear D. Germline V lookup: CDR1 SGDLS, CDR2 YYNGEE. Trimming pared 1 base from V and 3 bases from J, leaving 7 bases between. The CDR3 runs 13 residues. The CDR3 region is CASSVRSEETQYF. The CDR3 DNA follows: TGTGCCAGCAGCGTACGGAGTGAAGAGACCCAGTACTTC.

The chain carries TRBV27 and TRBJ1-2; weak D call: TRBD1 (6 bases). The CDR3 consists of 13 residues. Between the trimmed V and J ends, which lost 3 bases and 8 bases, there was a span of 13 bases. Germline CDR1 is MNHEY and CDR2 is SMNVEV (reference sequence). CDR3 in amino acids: CASSLRGARGYTF. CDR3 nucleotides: TGTGCCAGCAGTTTGCGGGGGGCGCGCGGCTACACCTTC.